These 25 T cell receptor beta chains were sequenced from one sample in a study of blood T cells in healthy people across ages. A sample-barcoded 5' primer and a J-beta primer mix were used in a second PCR of roughly 7 to 11 cycles. Via MiXCR, TCRdb re-called the 5' RACE reads, giving one row per CDR3 protein. The sample records almost 550,000 distinct CDR3 sequences, around 24% being singletons. The same data also contributed to another study, on T cells of mothers and their children.

The sample taken for sequencing was blood. The receptors were sampled from a boy aged 5-17 years in good health.

The chain combines TRBV15 with TRBJ2-1; D possibly matches TRBD1 or TRBD2 (5 bases each). Germline V lookup: CDR1 LNHNV, CDR2 YYDKDF (reference sequence). This CDR3 comprises 13 residues. Deletions cut 4 bases from V and 5 bases from J, with 9 bases between. The CDR3 protein is CATSIGADNEQFF. The CDR3 DNA is TGTGCCACCAGCATCGGGGCGGACAATGAGCAGTTCTTC.

In its sample, this clonotype was seen a few times. The chain uses TRBV7-2 and TRBJ2-1; the D is unclear. The V gene's germline CDR1 is SGHTA and CDR2 FQGNSA. The V end was cut by 4 bases, the J end by 5 bases, with 12 bases between. There are 14 residues in the CDR3. In DNA, the CDR3 is TGTGCCAGCAGCTCCAGAGGCCAAGACAATGAGCAGTTCTTC. It codes for CASSSRGQDNEQFF.

DNA for the CDR3: TGTGCCAGTAGTGCTAGCGCGGACTACGAGCAGTACTTC. Translation: CASSASADYEQYF. The V gene is TRBV19, the J gene TRBJ2-7; weak D call: TRBD2 (6 bases). The ends were cut back, 5 bases at V and 3 bases at J, with 11 bases in the middle. Per germline, CDR1 LNHDA and CDR2 SQIVND (reference sequence). The CDR3 runs 13 residues. Filled out from reference TRBV19 and TRBJ2-7, the complete variable domain reads DGGITQSPKYLFRKEGQNVTLSCEQNLNHDAMYWYRQDPGQGLRLIYYSQIVNDFQKGDIAEGYSVSREKKESFPLTVTSAQKNPTAFYLCASSASADYEQYFGPGTRLTVT.

The chain combines TRBV5-5 with TRBJ2-4; D might be TRBD1 (6 bases). Between the trimmed V and J ends, which lost 6 bases and 8 bases, there was a span of 18 bases. Germline V lookup: CDR1 SGHKS, CDR2 YYEKEE (reference sequence). CDR3 length equals 14 residues. The CDR3: CASTLGAGGDIQYF. Here the CDR3 DNA reads TGTGCCAGCACCCTGGGGGCAGGTGGGGACATTCAGTACTTC.

The chain links TRBV28 to TRBJ1-4, with D unclear. The germline CDR1 and CDR2 sequences are MDHEN and SYDVKM. The V and J ends lost 5 bases and 0 bases respectively, with 16 bases between them. CDR3 length equals 17 residues. The CDR3 spells CASSPLSSESTNEKLFF. For the CDR3, the DNA is TGTGCCAGCAGTCCCCTTTCCTCGGAGTCAACTAATGAAAAACTGTTTTTT. Based on the CDR3 plus reference TRBV28 and TRBJ1-4, the full variable domain is DVKVTQSSRYLVKRTGEKVFLECVQDMDHENMFWYRQDPGLGLRLIYFSYDVKMKEKGDIPEGYSVSREKKERFSLILESASTNQTSMYLCASSPLSSESTNEKLFFGSGTQLSVL.

The CDR3 here is CASSPEDRSTDTQYF. In nucleotides, the CDR3 is TGTGCCAGCAGTCCCGAGGACAGGTCCACAGATACGCAGTATTTT. The chain employs TRBV12-3 or TRBV12-4 and TRBJ2-3; 7 nucleotides line up with TRBD1. V shed 5 bases and J 2 bases; nucleotides not matched to a gene: 7. This CDR3 spans 15 amino acids.

This clonotype was counted between two and nine times. V gene TRBV5-6 combines with J gene TRBJ1-5; 10 bases fit TRBD1. The CDR3 loop spans 15 amino acids. The junction had 3 bases not matched to a gene; V was cut back by 2 bases and J by 4 bases. Germline CDR1 and CDR2: SGHDT and YYEEEE. DNA of the CDR3: TGTGCCAGCAGCTTCGACAGGGGGCGAAATCAGCCCCAGCATTTT. Protein: CASSFDRGRNQPQHF.

This clonotype came up a few times. The chain carries TRBV20-1 and TRBJ2-5; 8 nucleotides match TRBD1. Losses at the gene ends were 4 bases for V and 3 bases for J; bases not matched to a gene: 10. The CDR3 is 15 residues long. CDR1 and CDR2 (germline): DFQATT, SNEGSKA (reference sequence). The CDR3: CSATAGGQGEETQYF. CDR3 in DNA: TGCAGTGCTACAGCCGGAGGACAGGGCGAAGAGACCCAGTACTTC.

This clonotype was found a few times. This chain links TRBV5-1 with TRBJ2-7; no clear D. Trimming cost V 0 bases and J 2 bases, with 12 bases left between them. The CDR3 length is 15 residues. Germline V gives CDR1 SGHRS, CDR2 YFSETQ. In DNA form, the CDR3 reads TGCGCCAGCAGCTTGGGGTCTAACAGCGCCTACGAGCAGTACTTC. It encodes CASSLGSNSAYEQYF.

The chain is built from TRBV27 and TRBJ1-5; tentative D call: TRBD1 (5 bases). Germline V gene sequence: CDR1 MNHEY, CDR2 SMNVEV (reference sequence). This CDR3 has 13 amino acids. V was shortened by 8 bases and J by 8 bases, with 16 bases between the two germline ends. The CDR3 sequence: CASSPRGVEPQHF. The CDR3 region has the DNA TGTGCCAGCTCCCCCCGGGGGGTTGAGCCCCAGCATTTT.

This clonotype was counted between two and nine times. The gene calls are TRBV5-6 and TRBJ1-2, with D uncertain. CDR3 length: 15 amino acids. The V gene's germline CDR1 is SGHDT and CDR2 YYEEEE. V was pared by 0 bases and J by 0 bases, with 9 bases between. CDR3 loop: CASSLDAGTNYGYTF. Written as DNA, the CDR3 is TGTGCCAGCAGCTTGGACGCGGGCACTAACTATGGCTACACCTTC.

This sequence joins TRBV4-3 and TRBJ2-5; 7 bases match TRBD2. The germline V gene encodes CDR1 LGHNA and CDR2 YSLEER. The length of the CDR3 is 18 residues. The junction had 15 bases not matched to a gene; V was cut back by 0 bases and J by 5 bases. The CDR3 reads CASSQERAVGGGGETQYF. Here the CDR3 DNA reads TGCGCCAGCAGCCAAGAAAGGGCCGTTGGCGGGGGAGGGGAGACCCAGTACTTC.

This clonotype turned up a few times. The DNA for the CDR3 is TGTGCCAGCAGTCTCGGGACTAGCGGGAGAAAGACAGATACGCAGTATTTT. This gives the protein CASSLGTSGRKTDTQYF. The chain uses TRBV12-3 or TRBV12-4 and TRBJ2-3; 14 bases are shared with TRBD2. J was trimmed by 3 bases and V by 5 bases; bases with no gene match: 7. The CDR3 has 17 amino acids.

This rearrangement joins TRBV20-1 to TRBJ1-2, with no clear D. V lost 3 bases, J lost 3 bases, and 11 bases lay in between. The CDR3 covers 13 residues. In germline, CDR1 is DFQATT, CDR2 SNEGSKA (reference sequence). CDR3 protein: CSASTLPHYGYTF. CDR3 bases: TGCAGTGCTAGTACCCTCCCTCACTATGGCTACACCTTC.

This clonotype was seen a handful of times. The V and J genes are TRBV20-1 and TRBJ2-7; D unclear. There are 13 residues in the CDR3. CDR1 is DFQATT, CDR2 SNEGSKA, per germline (reference sequence). The V and J ends lost 2 bases and 7 bases respectively, with 15 bases between them. The CDR3: CSARPRLLLEQYF. Written as DNA, the CDR3 is TGCAGTGCTAGACCCCGCCTTTTGCTTGAGCAGTACTTC.

This clonotype was recorded a few times. The V call is TRBV18, the J call TRBJ2-5; 7 positions match TRBD1. The CDR3 loop spans 13 amino acids. Germline V gene lookup returns CDR1 KGHSH and CDR2 LQKENI. V was pared by 6 bases and J by 5 bases, with 6 bases of the junction left unmatched. As DNA, the CDR3 is TGTGCCAGCTCGCATGGACAGGAGGAGACCCAGTACTTC. It codes for CASSHGQEETQYF.

This clonotype has a handful of counts. The chain recombines TRBV29-1 with TRBJ2-7; D may be TRBD1 (6 bases). The CDR3 runs to 14 residues. Germline V gene lookup returns CDR1 SQVTM and CDR2 ANQGSEA. V lost 0 bases and J 3 bases, leaving 12 bases between the germline ends. CDR3 residues: CSVEDPRRGYEQYF. Written as DNA, the CDR3 is TGCAGCGTTGAAGATCCTCGCAGGGGCTACGAGCAGTACTTC.

V and J are TRBV12-3 or TRBV12-4 and TRBJ1-5, with 7 bases fitting TRBD1. CDR3 length: 14 residues. The ends lost 6 bases at V and 4 bases at J; junction bases unmatched: 6. The DNA of the CDR3 is TGTGCCAGCAGACAGGGGACGGGAAATCAGCCCCAGCATTTT. This codes for CASRQGTGNQPQHF.

Many counts were recorded for this clonotype. The chain joins TRBV12-3 or TRBV12-4 to TRBJ2-2; 7 nucleotides agree with TRBD2. With 6 bases clipped from V and 1 base from J, the junction kept 5 bases outside the gene matches. The CDR3 is made up of 15 amino acids. CDR3 nucleotide sequence: TGTGCCAGCAGACTAGCGTGGATGAACACCGGGGAGCTGTTTTTT. Residues: CASRLAWMNTGELFF.

This clonotype has just one count. The rearrangement uses TRBV6-5 and TRBJ1-1, with D tentatively TRBD1 (5 bases). This CDR3 contains 14 residues. The V and J ends lost 5 bases and 4 bases respectively, with 14 bases between them. CDR1 and CDR2 (germline): MNHEY, SVGAGI. CDR3 coding DNA: TGTGCCAGCAGTCATCTGGGGCTACCCACTGAAGCTTTCTTT. As protein: CASSHLGLPTEAFF.

There are many counts of this clonotype. The chain carries TRBV12-3 or TRBV12-4 and TRBJ1-1; D might be TRBD1 (5 bases). V was clipped by 5 bases and J by 10 bases, with 17 bases between them. The CDR3 has 13 amino acids. CDR3 bases: TGTGCCAGCAGTATCGGGACCCCCGGATTAGCTTTCTTT. Protein product: CASSIGTPGLAFF.

The rearrangement uses TRBV7-3 and TRBJ1-4, with D possibly being TRBD1 (5 bases). Germline V gene data show CDR1 as SGHTA and CDR2 as FQGTGA. The germline V and J ends were trimmed by 2 bases and 5 bases, with 18 bases remaining between them. This CDR3 is 17 amino acids long. Here the CDR3 reads CASSLLGREALNEKLFF. CDR3 coding DNA: TGTGCCAGCAGCTTATTGGGCAGGGAGGCCCTAAATGAAAAACTGTTTTTT.

Only a few counts were recorded for this clonotype. The chain links TRBV28 to TRBJ2-7; 9 nucleotides align to TRBD1. The CDR3 consists of 13 residues. The V and J ends lost 7 bases and 4 bases, in that order; junction bases with no gene match: 5. Germline V lookup: CDR1 MDHEN, CDR2 SYDVKM. DNA for the CDR3: TGTGCCAGCAAGGGGACAGGGACGTACGAGCAGTACTTC. Translating it yields CASKGTGTYEQYF.

The chain carries TRBV7-7 and TRBJ2-2, with 11 bases identical to TRBD2. Germline V gene lookup returns CDR1 SSHAT and CDR2 FNYEAQ (reference sequence). The CDR3 spans 17 residues. V gave up 1 base and J gave up 0 bases; unmatched junction bases: 1. The CDR3 DNA sequence: TGTGCCAGCAGCTTAGAGACTAGCGGGGCGAACACCGGGGAGCTGTTTTTT. Amino acids: CASSLETSGANTGELFF.

Concerning this clonotype: The missing conserved phenylalanine or tryptophan at the end of this CDR3 makes a read error likely. The chain recombines TRBV15 with TRBJ1-6; D not certain. This CDR3 is built from 14 residues. Germline CDR1 LNHNV, CDR2 YYDKDF (reference sequence). With 0 bases removed from V and 7 bases from J, the gap between germline ends came to 7 bases. As DNA, the CDR3 is TGTGCCACCAGCAGAGATCTAGAGAATTCACCCCTCCACCTT. Translating gives CATSRDLENSPLHL.